The T cell receptor (beta chain) described here comes from a study of cytomegalovirus exposure and HLA in healthy donors. The study, taken as a whole, reports: TCR beta sequences numbering 16,951 were associated with HLA alleles at 0.05 false discovery rate in a later analysis. Investigators reported some 150 TCR beta chains as tied to cytomegalovirus.

PCR employed 60 Vbeta and 13 Jbeta primers. Repertoires were generated with immunoSEQ multiplex PCR, while TCRdb's copy carries only in-frame clones and drops some. The sample table includes some 140,000 clones. With respect to this clone: Its target is unknown.

Sequencing was performed on PBMCs. The clonotype was recovered from a woman between 55 and 75 years old in good health and CMV-seronegative.

CDR3: CAISSGQQETQYF. The DNA of the CDR3 is TGTGCCATCAGTAGCGGGCAGCAAGAGACCCAGTACTTC. The chain employs TRBV10-3 and TRBJ2-5, with D possibly TRBD2 on 6 matching bases. The CDR3 is 13 residues long. In germline, CDR1 is ENHRY, CDR2 SYGVKD. With 5 bases removed from V and 2 bases from J, the gap between germline ends came to 9 bases.